Listed here is a single T cell receptor beta chain. What antigen it recognizes has not been identified. The sample holds no much larger clone one base away, and base qualities are not on file. The CDR3 holds 11 amino acids from the cysteine to the phenylalanine. The only DNA kept is the CDR3, 33 bases in frame from the first base. Trimming removed 6 bases from V and 8 bases from J, leaving 13 bases between the germline ends. CDR1 and CDR2, looked up from the germline V gene, are SQVTM and ANQGSEA. This sample is drawn from a study of control samples from healthy donors and cancer patients (dated by TCRdb to 2019 to 2021). The library was produced with the immunoSEQ multiplex PCR assay. In TCRdb, the immuneACCESS table is reduced to in-frame sequences with V and J assigned. These tables do not hold every clone; where another copy was compared, an unresolved V gene accounts for under half, and the others remain unexplained. Here the sample has about 230,000 clones; around 80% occur a single time. The top ten clonotypes cover roughly 14% of the sample.

The chain uses TRBV29-1 and TRBJ1-2, with an unclear D gene assignment. Sequencing was done on a sample of PBMCs. This receptor was identified in a woman aged 55-69 years with lung cancer. The encoded CDR3 is CSVLQSYGYTF. The DNA sequence follows: TGCAGCGTCCTGCAGTCGTACGGCTACACCTTC.